What follows are 2 T cell receptor beta chains derived from one specimen sequenced in a study of blood T cell repertoires in COVID-19. Measured with immunoSEQ multiplex PCR; TCRdb has only the in-frame clones, and not every one. The data show 90,000 to 130,000 clones, approximately 89% seen once. Sequenced sample: peripheral blood. The source is a man aged 40-49 years with acute or convalescent COVID-19.

The V call is TRBV6-1, the J call TRBJ2-3, with D perhaps TRBD2 (5 bases). CDR3 size: 16 residues. Germline V gene data show CDR1 as MNHNS and CDR2 as SASEGT. Trimming cost V 4 bases and J 4 bases, with 18 bases left between them. As DNA, the CDR3 is TGTGCCAGCAGTGTGCTGAGCGGACCGACGGCAGATACGCAGTATTTT. Translation gives CASSVLSGPTADTQYF.

This clone was found once. V gene TRBV5-1 combines with J gene TRBJ1-1; weak D call: TRBD1 (6 bases). The CDR3 is 15 residues long. The V and J ends lost 4 bases and 1 base respectively, with 14 bases between them. Germline lookup yields CDR1 SGHRS and CDR2 YFSETQ. The CDR3 reads CASSLGHVSNTEAFF. CDR3 in DNA: TGCGCCAGCAGCCTGGGACACGTATCGAACACTGAAGCTTTCTTT.